This TCR beta chain was captured in a study of shared T cell receptors in the human thymus. V dropped 7 bases and J dropped 2 bases, with 11 bases sitting between them. The CDR3 runs 14 residues. The germline gives CDR1 MDHEN, CDR2 SYDVKM. The repertoire was sequenced with immunoSEQ multiplex PCR; TCRdb's copy has only in-frame clones and lacks some. The sample carries hundreds of thousands of clones, approximately 87% recorded once. A few counts support this clone. The data were also submitted as part of a second study, on human thymus T cells.

This rearrangement joins TRBV28 to TRBJ2-2; tentative D call: TRBD1 (6 bases). The sequence came from a boy younger than two with a congenital heart defect. Material for sequencing was thymocytes. CDR3 DNA: TGTGCCAGCAATTCAGGGGCTAACACCGGGGAGCTGTTTTTT. This codes for CASNSGANTGELFF.